What follows are 16 T cell receptor beta chains derived from one specimen sequenced in a study of blood T cell repertoires in COVID-19. This table comes from immunoSEQ multiplex PCR, and its TCRdb copy is limited to in-frame clones, with some not included. Of 240,000 or so clones detected, approximately 90% appear once; the ten largest clones hold 6% to 9%. The specimen was peripheral blood. All receptors come from a man between 60 and 75 years old who had recovered from COVID-19.

The chain has TRBV7-2 and TRBJ2-5, with 11 bases aligning to TRBD2. V was clipped by 3 bases and J by 2 bases; unmatched bases: 11. Germline V CDR1 and CDR2: SGHTA, FQGNSA. This CDR3 comprises 18 residues. The CDR3 region has the DNA TGTGCCAGCAGCTTCCAGACTAGCGGGGATACTGTTCAAGAGACCCAGTACTTC. Translated: CASSFQTSGDTVQETQYF.

This chain joins TRBV19 and TRBJ1-6; weak D call: TRBD1 (6 bases). Trimming took 6 bases from V and 6 from J, leaving 21 bases between them. Germline V CDR1 and CDR2: LNHDA, SQIVND (reference sequence). CDR3 length: 17 amino acids. The CDR3 region has the DNA TGTGCCAGTAGAGATCTTCCAGGGGAATTGCGTAATTCACCCCTCCACTTT. Protein product: CASRDLPGELRNSPLHF.

The rearrangement joins TRBV7-9 to TRBJ1-2; D perhaps matches TRBD1 (6 bases). Trimming stripped 5 bases from V and 7 bases from J, with 17 bases between. This CDR3 comprises 14 residues. Looked up from germline, CDR1 is SEHNR and CDR2 is FQNEAQ (reference sequence). As DNA, the CDR3 is TGTGCCAGCAGCACCCCAGGGGCATCTGGTGGCTACACCTTC. The encoded protein is CASSTPGASGGYTF.

This clone was counted a single time. V and J are TRBV12-3 or TRBV12-4 and TRBJ1-2, with D uncertain. The ends were cut back, 8 bases at V and 6 bases at J, with 16 bases in the middle. CDR3 size: 13 residues. In DNA form, the CDR3 reads TGTGCCAGCGAAAAGACCGGCCAGGATGGCTACACCTTC. Residues: CASEKTGQDGYTF.

The rearrangement joins TRBV7-8 to TRBJ2-3; 9 nucleotides align to TRBD2. This CDR3 comprises 17 residues. Germline lookup yields CDR1 SGHVS and CDR2 FQNEAQ. The V gene end was trimmed by 2 bases and the J gene end by 2 bases; junction bases not matched to a gene: 8. The CDR3 nucleotides read TGTGCCAGCAGCTTATACGCGGGGGGGGCGAACACAGATACGCAGTATTTT. Translation gives CASSLYAGGANTDTQYF.

The chain couples TRBV5-1 to TRBJ2-2; 8 bases match TRBD1. The CDR3 has 16 amino acids. After removal of 3 bases from V and 4 bases from J, the junction contained 8 bases not matched to a gene. Looked up from germline, CDR1 is SGHRS and CDR2 is YFSETQ. CDR3 residues: CASSYRQGRGTGELFF. The CDR3 DNA sequence: TGCGCCAGCAGCTATCGACAGGGGAGAGGCACCGGGGAGCTGTTTTTT.

The chain couples TRBV5-5 to TRBJ2-2; D is unresolved. Germline-derived CDR1 and CDR2 are SGHKS and YYEKEE (reference sequence). This CDR3 is 16 amino acids long. Between the trimmed V and J ends, which lost 4 bases and 0 bases, there was a span of 13 bases. The CDR3 protein is CASSGWADTNTGELFF. The CDR3 coding sequence is TGTGCCAGCAGCGGGTGGGCAGACACGAACACCGGGGAGCTGTTTTTT.

The chain links TRBV7-8 to TRBJ1-3; TRBD1 agrees at 7 bases. In germline, CDR1 is SGHVS, CDR2 FQNEAQ. With V trimmed by 5 bases and J by 4 bases, 8 bases remained unmatched. The CDR3 is made up of 15 amino acids. For the CDR3, the DNA is TGTGCCAGCAGCCTGCCTTTGGACAGGGGAAACACCATATATTTT. As protein: CASSLPLDRGNTIYF. The entire variable domain, with the rest obtained from reference TRBV7-8 and TRBJ1-3, is as follows: GAGVSQSPRYKVAKRGQDVALRCDPISGHVSLFWYQQALGQGPEFLTYFQNEAQLDKSGLPSDRFFAERPEGSVSTLKIQRTQQEDSAVYLCASSLPLDRGNTIYFGEGSWLTVV.

This chain joins TRBV4-1 and TRBJ1-4; no definite D call. The V end was cut by 6 bases, the J end by 0 bases, with 5 bases between. The CDR3 is made up of 13 amino acids. The V gene's germline CDR1 is MGHRA and CDR2 YSYEKL. CDR3 loop: CASSRATNEKLFF. CDR3 DNA: TGCGCCAGCAGTCGGGCAACTAATGAAAAACTGTTTTTT.

The chain recombines TRBV19 with TRBJ2-1; 7 positions match TRBD2. The CDR3 is 18 amino acids. The germline V gene has CDR1 LNHDA and CDR2 SQIVND (reference sequence). V was clipped by 1 base and J by 7 bases; unmatched bases: 16. In DNA form, the CDR3 reads TGTGCCAGTAGTATAGCGAGGAGTCGGGGAGGGTTATCGAATGAGCAGTTCTTC. Protein: CASSIARSRGGLSNEQFF.

Only one count was recorded for this clone. This sequence joins TRBV11-2 and TRBJ2-1; 9 bases map to TRBD2. The CDR3 is made up of 15 amino acids. With V trimmed by 4 bases and J by 8 bases, 9 bases remained unmatched. The V gene's germline CDR1 is SGHAT and CDR2 FQNNGV. The DNA for the CDR3 is TGTGCCAGCAGCTCCGGGACTAGCCCCTGGGATGAGCAGTTCTTC. Translated, it gives CASSSGTSPWDEQFF.

The chain employs TRBV2 and TRBJ2-3; possible D gene TRBD1, 5 bases. The CDR3 length is 15 residues. With 5 bases removed from V and 2 bases from J, the gap between germline ends came to 14 bases. The germline V gene has CDR1 SNHLY and CDR2 FYNNEI. The CDR3 bases are TGTGCCAGCAGTCAGTACGGCAGGGTCACAGATACGCAGTATTTT. Its protein is CASSQYGRVTDTQYF.

V gene TRBV2 combines with J gene TRBJ2-3; possibly TRBD2 for D (6 bases). V was clipped by 6 bases and J by 2 bases, with 15 bases between them. Germline V lookup: CDR1 SNHLY, CDR2 FYNNEI. CDR3 length equals 15 residues. The CDR3 loop reads CASRAGHWNTDTQYF. The CDR3 region has the DNA TGTGCCAGCAGAGCGGGCCACTGGAACACAGATACGCAGTATTTT.

V gene TRBV30 combines with J gene TRBJ1-4; tentatively, D is TRBD1 (6 bases). Germline loops: CDR1 GTSNPN, CDR2 SVGIG (reference sequence). The CDR3 is 13 amino acids. Trimming took 3 bases from V and 12 from J, leaving 17 bases between them. The CDR3 DNA reads TGTGCCTGGAGCCGAGGGGGGGCGAGAGAACTGTTTTTT. It specifies CAWSRGGARELFF.

The chain has TRBV3-1 (or the pseudogene TRBV3-2) and TRBJ2-7, with D perhaps TRBD1 (5 bases). The CDR3 loop spans 14 amino acids. Germline lookup yields CDR1 LGHDT and CDR2 YNNKEL (reference sequence). V dropped 5 bases and J dropped 1 base, with 12 bases sitting between them. The CDR3 region has the DNA TGTGCCAGCAGCAAGCAGGGTGGGTCCTACGAGCAGTACTTC. This sequence encodes CASSKQGGSYEQYF.

The V call is TRBV2, the J call TRBJ2-3; no clear D. CDR3 length: 12 amino acids. Germline V gives CDR1 SNHLY, CDR2 FYNNEI. V was shortened by 5 bases and J by 8 bases, with 11 bases between the two germline ends. The CDR3 coding sequence is TGTGCCAGCAGTAACCTGACGGGTACGCAGTATTTT. It is translated as CASSNLTGTQYF.